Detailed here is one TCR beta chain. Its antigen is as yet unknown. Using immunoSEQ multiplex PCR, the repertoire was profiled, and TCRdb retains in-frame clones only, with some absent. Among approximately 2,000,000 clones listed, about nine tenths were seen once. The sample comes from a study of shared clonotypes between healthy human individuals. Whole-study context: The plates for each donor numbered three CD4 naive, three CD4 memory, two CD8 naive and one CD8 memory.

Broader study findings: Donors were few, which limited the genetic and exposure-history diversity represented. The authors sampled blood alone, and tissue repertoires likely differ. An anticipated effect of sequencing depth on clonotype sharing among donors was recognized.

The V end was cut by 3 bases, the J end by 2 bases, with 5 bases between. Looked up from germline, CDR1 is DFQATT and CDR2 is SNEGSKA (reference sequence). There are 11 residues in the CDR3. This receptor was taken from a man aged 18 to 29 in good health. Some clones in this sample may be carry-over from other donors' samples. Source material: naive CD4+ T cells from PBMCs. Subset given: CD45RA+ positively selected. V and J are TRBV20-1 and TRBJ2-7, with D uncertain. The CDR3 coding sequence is TGCAGTGCTAGTTTCCCCTACGAGCAGTACTTC. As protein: CSASFPYEQYF.